Listed below are T cell receptor beta chains from one sample, sequenced in a study of blood T cell repertoires in COVID-19. Produced via immunoSEQ multiplex PCR; TCRdb's table is partial and in-frame only. The sample holds hundreds of thousands of clones; 75% to 90% are singletons and the top ten take just over 0.7%. Sequencing was carried out using peripheral blood. These receptors were obtained from a middle-aged man with acute or convalescent COVID-19. CDR3s include the opening cysteine and the closing phenylalanine or tryptophan. The order of the fields is V gene, clone size, D gene, J gene, CDR3 DNA, CDR3 protein. D genes are given only for firm matches. Where a row states a size, it is once, few, many or the class of an expanded clone; other rows omit it.

TRBV6-5	.	TRBD1	TRBJ2-2	TGTGCCAGCAGTTACAGGGGGCTTACCGGGGAGCTGTTTTTT	CASSYRGLTGELFF
TRBV6-5	.	TRBD1	TRBJ2-7	TGTGCCAGCAGACCGCCGGGACAGGGGGGCCACGAGCAGTACTTC	CASRPPGQGGHEQYF
TRBV14	.	.	TRBJ1-2	TGTGCCAGCAGCCAAGAGGGGGCGGACAGAGAAAACTATGGCTACACCTTC	CASSQEGADRENYGYTF
TRBV3-1/TRBV3-2	.	.	TRBJ2-1	TGTGCCAGCAGCCAAGACGTCAGGGTCGATGAGCAGTTCTTC	CASSQDVRVDEQFF
TRBV6-5	.	TRBD1	TRBJ1-1	TGTGCCAGCAGGCGACAGGGTGCCACTGAAGCTTTCTTT	CASRRQGATEAFF
TRBV2	many	TRBD2	TRBJ2-1	TGTGCCAGCGGCCCGGGACTAGCGGGAGCTAACAATGAGCAGTTCTTC	CASGPGLAGANNEQFF
TRBV6-5	.	.	TRBJ1-5	TGTGCCAGCAGTCCGGGAACCCATCAGCCCCAGCATTTT	CASSPGTHQPQHF
TRBV2	.	.	TRBJ2-1	TGTGCCAGCAGAATCGGGACCTACAATGAGCAGTTCTTC	CASRIGTYNEQFF
TRBV5-1	.	.	TRBJ1-1	TGCGCCAGCAGCCCCCTGGGGGGTAAGAACACTGAAGCTTTCTTT	CASSPLGGKNTEAFF
TRBV28	.	.	TRBJ1-5	TGTGCCAGCAGTTTACATCCAGGGCGCTATAGCAATCAGCCCCAGCATTTT	CASSLHPGRYSNQPQHF
TRBV24-1	.	.	TRBJ2-3	TGTGCCACCAGCGGGTCCCCCACAGATACGCAGTATTTT	CATSGSPTDTQYF
TRBV14	once	TRBD1	TRBJ2-1	TGTGCCAGCAGCCAAGGTCCGGGACAGGGTCCCTCCGGGAGCTCCTACAATGAGCAGTTCTTC	CASSQGPGQGPSGSSYNEQFF
TRBV9	.	.	TRBJ2-5	TGTGCCAGCAGCGTAGGCCCGGCGGGTCAAGAGACCCAGTACTTC	CASSVGPAGQETQYF
TRBV6-5	.	TRBD1	TRBJ1-2	TGTGCCAGCAGTTATACAGGGGCTTTAGGCTACACCTTC	CASSYTGALGYTF
TRBV15	once	TRBD2	TRBJ2-1	TGTGCCACCAGCAGACCCGGACTAGCGGGAGAGGGGTTCTTC	CATSRPGLAGEGFF
TRBV28	.	TRBD2	TRBJ2-2	TGTGCCAGCAGCCATTTCATACGGCGGGAGGTAGGCGGGGAGCTGTTTTTT	CASSHFIRREVGGELFF
TRBV11-2	once	.	TRBJ2-7	TGTGCCAGCAGCCTACGGGACACCGGACACTACGAGCAGTACTTC	CASSLRDTGHYEQYF
TRBV7-9	.	.	TRBJ2-5	TGTGCCAGCAGCTCAACGGGCAACAGGGAGGGGTTGGAGACCCAGTACTTC	CASSSTGNREGLETQYF
TRBV7-9	.	TRBD1	TRBJ1-4	TGTGCCAGCAGCTCTCCGGGACAGGGGGTAGGAAAACTGTTTTTT	CASSSPGQGVGKLFF
TRBV7-3	once	.	TRBJ2-5	TGTGCCAGCAGCTTATTGGGCGGGGAAGAGACCCAGTACTTC	CASSLLGGEETQYF
TRBV6-5	once	TRBD1	TRBJ1-2	TGTGCCAGCAGGGGGGTGGGACAGGTCGATGGCTACACCTTC	CASRGVGQVDGYTF
TRBV30	.	.	TRBJ1-3	TGTGCCTGGAACAGGGTGTGGGGGAGAAACACCATATATTTT	CAWNRVWGRNTIYF
TRBV6-2/TRBV6-3	.	TRBD1	TRBJ1-2	TGTGCCAGCAGCATTACGGACAGGGGGGGAGACTATGGCTACACCTTC	CASSITDRGGDYGYTF
TRBV7-2	.	TRBD2	TRBJ2-3	TGTGCCAGCAAATCTGTAGGTCCTAGCGGGAGAGCGTATACGCAGTATTTT	CASKSVGPSGRAYTQYF
TRBV7-3	.	TRBD1	TRBJ2-7	TGTGCCAGCGCCGGACAGGGCACCCCCTACGAGCAGTACTTC	CASAGQGTPYEQYF
TRBV27	once	TRBD2	TRBJ2-1	TGTGCCAGCAGTTTACCGCGGACTAGGGAGCAGTTCTTC	CASSLPRTREQFF
TRBV13	.	TRBD2	TRBJ2-1	TGTGCCAGCAGCTGGGAGGGCAGGGTAGTAAATGAGCAGTTCTTC	CASSWEGRVVNEQFF
TRBV10-3	.	.	TRBJ1-5	TGTGCCATCAGTGAGAGTGGAGGGGAGTATAGCAATCAGCCCCAGCATTTT	CAISESGGEYSNQPQHF
TRBV7-2	.	TRBD2	TRBJ2-7	TGTGCCAGCAGCCTTAGAGGGACTAGCGGGAGTCGGAACGAGCAGTACTTC	CASSLRGTSGSRNEQYF
TRBV5-1	.	.	TRBJ1-1	TGCGCCAGCAGCTCCCAACCACAGGGCTCGAACACTGAAGCTTTCTTT	CASSSQPQGSNTEAFF
TRBV27	once	.	TRBJ1-5	TGTGCCAGCAGTTTGGGCGCTTTTGGCAATCAGCCCCAGCATTTT	CASSLGAFGNQPQHF
TRBV3-1/TRBV3-2	.	.	TRBJ1-1	TGTGCCAGCAGCCCCTTCGTAGCGAACACTGAAGCTTTCTTT	CASSPFVANTEAFF
TRBV7-9	.	TRBD1	TRBJ1-5	TGTGCCAGCAGCCCAGGGGGATTAGGGAATCAGCCCCAGCATTTT	CASSPGGLGNQPQHF
TRBV10-1	.	TRBD1	TRBJ1-1	TGCGCCAGCAGGACAGGGTTGGCCACTGAAGCTTTCTTT	CASRTGLATEAFF
TRBV27	.	.	TRBJ2-5	TGTGCCAGCAGTTTGACATACCAAGAGACCCAGTACTTC	CASSLTYQETQYF
TRBV19	once	TRBD2	TRBJ2-1	TGTGCCAGTAGTCTGGAACTAGCGGGTCACAATGAGCAGTTCTTC	CASSLELAGHNEQFF
TRBV4-3	.	.	TRBJ2-1	TGCGCCAGCAGCCGGTCGCTATCGGGCAATGAGCAGTTCTTC	CASSRSLSGNEQFF
TRBV28	.	TRBD1	TRBJ2-7	TGTGCCAGCAGGGGGGACAGGGTCGAGCAGTACTTC	CASRGDRVEQYF
TRBV6-1	.	.	TRBJ2-7	TGTGCCAGCAGTGGAGCAGGACGGACTCCCTACGAGCAGTACTTC	CASSGAGRTPYEQYF
TRBV9	once	TRBD1	TRBJ2-3	TGTGCCAGCAGCGTCCGGGACAGGTCCAGGAATACGCAGTATTTT	CASSVRDRSRNTQYF
TRBV6-1	.	TRBD2	TRBJ2-5	TGTGCCAGCAGTGAAGGAGCGAGCGGGGGCCACCAAGAGACCCAGTACTTC	CASSEGASGGHQETQYF
TRBV2	.	TRBD1	TRBJ1-2	TGTGCCAGCAGTATACAGGGGATGGGCTACACCTTC	CASSIQGMGYTF
TRBV28	.	TRBD1	TRBJ2-7	TGTGCCAGCGAGGACAGGGAGGAGTACGAGCAGTACTTC	CASEDREEYEQYF
TRBV27	.	.	TRBJ2-7	TGTGCCAGCAGTCTCCGCAGGGGTTACGAGCAGTACTTC	CASSLRRGYEQYF
TRBV4-1	.	TRBD2	TRBJ2-5	TGCGCCAGCAGCCAAGAAAGGGGGACTAGCGGGTCAGAGACCCAGTACTTC	CASSQERGTSGSETQYF
TRBV24-1	.	.	TRBJ2-5	TGTGCCACCAGTGAAAGCCTTACAGGGAAAGAGACCCAGTACTTC	CATSESLTGKETQYF